The present entry profiles one TCR beta chain with its context. The CDR3 totals 18 residues. With V trimmed by 1 base and J by 3 bases, 6 bases remained unmatched. Looked up from germline, CDR1 is SSHAT and CDR2 is FNYEAQ (reference sequence). TCRdb's table, derived via immunoSEQ multiplex PCR, lists solely in-frame clones and lacks some. The sample includes about 17,000 clones, around 70% of them seen just once. The data derive from a study of sequential checkpoint blockade in melanoma. About the research overall: Each arm's sequence ended with maintenance nivolumab.

Treatment in this sample: randomized to nivolumab then ipilimumab (arm A) or the reverse (arm B). From thawed PBMCs, live CD3+CD8+ cells negative for CD19 and CD56 were sorted. This specimen was CD8+ T cells sorted from blood (inferred from file names), taken from a patient given nivolumab and ipilimumab in sequence. V gene TRBV7-7 combines with J gene TRBJ2-6; TRBD1 agrees at 10 bases. The TCR comes from a human donor with melanoma. CDR3 loop: CASSLGATGGIGANVLTF. DNA of the CDR3: TGTGCCAGCAGCTTAGGCGCGACAGGGGGCATTGGGGCCAACGTCCTGACTTTC.